This T cell receptor beta chain was sequenced during a study of cytomegalovirus exposure and HLA in healthy donors. Broader study findings: The authors listed some 160 TCR beta chains as cytomegalovirus-associated. Immune exposure information comprised only CMV serostatus.

Use of 60 Vbeta and 13 Jbeta primers characterized the PCR. TCRdb's copy holds only in-frame clones and misses some; the assay was immunoSEQ multiplex PCR. The data contain around 140,000 clones, about 70% of them singletons. This CDR3 is built from 16 residues. The germline V gene encodes CDR1 SNHLY and CDR2 FYNNEI. V gave up 1 base and J gave up 2 bases, with 12 bases separating them. On this clone itself: The antigen is undetermined.

The V and J genes are TRBV2 and TRBJ1-5; D unclear. The sequenced sample consisted of PBMCs. The TCR comes from an older woman in good health and CMV-seropositive. The CDR3 here is CASSEVRPRGNQPQHF. Here the CDR3 DNA reads TGTGCCAGCAGTGAAGTCAGGCCACGCGGCAATCAGCCCCAGCATTTT.